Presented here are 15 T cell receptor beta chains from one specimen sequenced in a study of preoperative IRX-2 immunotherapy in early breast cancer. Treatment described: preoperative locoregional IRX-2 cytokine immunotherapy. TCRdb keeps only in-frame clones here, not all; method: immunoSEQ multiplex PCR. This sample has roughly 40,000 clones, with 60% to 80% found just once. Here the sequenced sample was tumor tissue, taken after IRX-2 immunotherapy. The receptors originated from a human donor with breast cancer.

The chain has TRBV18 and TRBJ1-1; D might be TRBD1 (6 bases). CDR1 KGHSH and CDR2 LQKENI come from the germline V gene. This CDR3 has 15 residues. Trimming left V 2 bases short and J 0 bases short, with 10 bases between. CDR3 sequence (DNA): TGTGCCAGCTCACCAGGTAGACAGGTGAACACTGAAGCTTTCTTT. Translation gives CASSPGRQVNTEAFF.

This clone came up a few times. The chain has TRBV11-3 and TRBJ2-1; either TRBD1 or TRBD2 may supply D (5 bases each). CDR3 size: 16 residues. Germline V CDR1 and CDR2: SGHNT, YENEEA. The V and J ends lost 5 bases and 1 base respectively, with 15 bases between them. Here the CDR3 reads CASSLLGRHSYNEQFF. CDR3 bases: TGTGCCAGCAGCCTCCTGGGACGGCATTCCTACAATGAGCAGTTCTTC.

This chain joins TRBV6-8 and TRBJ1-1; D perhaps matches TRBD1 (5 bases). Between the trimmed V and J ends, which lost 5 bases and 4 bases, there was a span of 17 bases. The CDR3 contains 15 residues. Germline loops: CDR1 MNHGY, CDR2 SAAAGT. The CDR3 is CASSGRDSWTTEAFF. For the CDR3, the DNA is TGTGCCAGCAGTGGCCGGGACTCCTGGACCACTGAAGCTTTCTTT.

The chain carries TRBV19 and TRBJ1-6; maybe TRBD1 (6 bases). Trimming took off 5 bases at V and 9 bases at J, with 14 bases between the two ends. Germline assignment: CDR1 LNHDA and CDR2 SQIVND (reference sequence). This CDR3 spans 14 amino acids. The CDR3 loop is CASSPPGQTSPLHF. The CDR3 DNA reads TGTGCCAGTAGTCCCCCGGGACAAACTTCACCCCTCCACTTT.

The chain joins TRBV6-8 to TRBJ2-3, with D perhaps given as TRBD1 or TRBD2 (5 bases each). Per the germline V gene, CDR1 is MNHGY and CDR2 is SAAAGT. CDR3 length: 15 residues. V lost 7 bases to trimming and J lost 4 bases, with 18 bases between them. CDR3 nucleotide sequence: TGTGCCAGCAAGAGAGGGCAGGGTAGCGCAGATACGCAGTATTTT. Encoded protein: CASKRGQGSADTQYF.

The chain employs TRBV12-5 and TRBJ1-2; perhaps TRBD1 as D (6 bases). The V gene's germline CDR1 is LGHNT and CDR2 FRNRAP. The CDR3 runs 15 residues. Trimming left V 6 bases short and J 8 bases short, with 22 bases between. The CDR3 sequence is CASGRAGGLQGGYTF. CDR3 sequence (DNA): TGTGCTAGTGGCCGGGCGGGAGGTCTGCAGGGGGGCTACACCTTC.

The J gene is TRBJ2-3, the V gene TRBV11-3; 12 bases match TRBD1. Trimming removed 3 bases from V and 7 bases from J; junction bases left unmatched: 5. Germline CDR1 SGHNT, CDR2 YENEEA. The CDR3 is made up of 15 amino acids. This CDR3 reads CASSLGQGAEYTQYF. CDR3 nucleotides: TGTGCCAGCAGCTTGGGACAGGGGGCTGAGTATACGCAGTATTTT.

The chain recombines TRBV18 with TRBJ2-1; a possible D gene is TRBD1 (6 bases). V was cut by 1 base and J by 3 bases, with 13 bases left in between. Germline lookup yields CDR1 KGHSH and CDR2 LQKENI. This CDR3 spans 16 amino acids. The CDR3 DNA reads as TGTGCCAGCTCACCACAAACGGGACAAAACTACAATGAGCAGTTCTTC. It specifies CASSPQTGQNYNEQFF.

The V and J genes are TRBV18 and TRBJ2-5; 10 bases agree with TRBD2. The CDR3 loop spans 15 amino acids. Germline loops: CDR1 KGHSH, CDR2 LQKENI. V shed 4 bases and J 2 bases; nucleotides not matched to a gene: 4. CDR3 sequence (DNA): TGTGCCAGCTCACTCGTAGCGGGAGGTCAAGAGACCCAGTACTTC. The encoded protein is CASSLVAGGQETQYF.

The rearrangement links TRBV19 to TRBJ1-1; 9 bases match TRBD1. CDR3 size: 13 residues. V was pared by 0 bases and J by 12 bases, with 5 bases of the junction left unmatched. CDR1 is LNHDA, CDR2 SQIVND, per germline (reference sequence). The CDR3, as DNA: TGTGCCAGTAGTATAGAGGTGGACAGGGGAACTTTCTTT. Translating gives CASSIEVDRGTFF.

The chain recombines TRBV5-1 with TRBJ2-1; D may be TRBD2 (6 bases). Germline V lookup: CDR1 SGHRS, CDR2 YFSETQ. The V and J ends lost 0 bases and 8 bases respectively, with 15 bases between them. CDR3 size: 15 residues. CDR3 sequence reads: CASSLVLANTDEQFF. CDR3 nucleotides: TGCGCCAGCAGCTTGGTTCTAGCGAATACGGATGAGCAGTTCTTC.

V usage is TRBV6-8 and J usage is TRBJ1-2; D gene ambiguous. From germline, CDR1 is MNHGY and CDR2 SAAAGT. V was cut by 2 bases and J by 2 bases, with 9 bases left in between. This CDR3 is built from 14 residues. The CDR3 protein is CASSYNPLNYGYTF. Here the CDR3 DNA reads TGTGCCAGCAGTTACAACCCTCTGAACTATGGCTACACCTTC.

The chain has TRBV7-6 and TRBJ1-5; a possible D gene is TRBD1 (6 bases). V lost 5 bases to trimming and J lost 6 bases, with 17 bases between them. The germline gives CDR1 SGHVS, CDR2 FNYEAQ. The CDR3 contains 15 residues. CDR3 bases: TGTGCCAGCAGCCAAGATTGGAGGGGGGGTCAGCCCCAGCATTTT. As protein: CASSQDWRGGQPQHF.

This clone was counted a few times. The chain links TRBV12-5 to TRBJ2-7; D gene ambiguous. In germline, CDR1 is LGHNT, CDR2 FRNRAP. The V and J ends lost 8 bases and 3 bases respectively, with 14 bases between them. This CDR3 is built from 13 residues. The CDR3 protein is CASNLGTNYEQYF. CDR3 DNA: TGTGCTAGTAACCTCGGCACCAACTACGAGCAGTACTTC. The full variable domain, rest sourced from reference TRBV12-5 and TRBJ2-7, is DARVTQTPRHKVTEMGQEVTMRCQPILGHNTVFWYRQTMMQGLELLAYFRNRAPLDDSGMPKDRFSAEMPDATLATLKIQPSEPRDSAVYFCASNLGTNYEQYFGPGTRLTVT.

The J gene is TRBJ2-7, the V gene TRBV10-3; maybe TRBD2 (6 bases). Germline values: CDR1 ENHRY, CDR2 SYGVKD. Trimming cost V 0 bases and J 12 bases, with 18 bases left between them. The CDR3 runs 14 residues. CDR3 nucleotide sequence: TGTGCCATCAGTGAGTCGAAGTTGGGGGGTTGGCGGTACTTC. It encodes CAISESKLGGWRYF.